Sequencing of this TCR beta chain was carried out in a study of immune evolution from preneoplasia to lung adenocarcinoma. Study observations and caveats: Clonality was highest in normal lung, lower in later-stage lesions apparently.

A word on this clone: Its antigen remains unknown.

H&E slides confirmed each diagnosis, reviewed by two pathologists independently. The CDR3 covers 15 residues. The method was immunoSEQ multiplex PCR; TCRdb's version includes in-frame clones alone and lacks a portion of them. The table lists about 6,100 clones, roughly 85% of them singletons. The receptor was derived from a person aged 45 to 69 with lung adenocarcinoma. The chain links TRBV12-2 to TRBJ2-5. TRBV12-2 is a listed pseudogene. Sequences were obtained from FFPE minimally invasive lung adenocarcinoma tissue. This chain's CDR3 is CASRYWTKPLETQYF. The CDR3 nucleotides are TGTGCAAGTCGCTACTGGACCAAGCCGCTCGAGACCCAGTACTTC.